This T cell receptor (beta chain) comes out of a study of identical twins. Whole-study results and caveats: A partial confounding effect on zero-insertion analyses could come from invariant MAIT and iNKT cells. Insertions were reduced in abundant cord blood beta clonotypes but not in memory repertoires. Researchers reported excess low generation probability among twin-shared out-of-frame alpha sequences.

MiXCR was run by TCRdb on the 5' RACE reads, yielding one entry per CDR3 protein. Among 1.5 million to 2 million distinct CDR3 sequences listed, about 32% were seen once. The germline CDR1 and CDR2 sequences are LGHNA and YNFKEQ. The V gene end was trimmed by 0 bases and the J gene end by 2 bases; junction bases not matched to a gene: 17. The CDR3 extends over 22 amino acids. As concerns this clonotype: Antigen: not known.

All of the donors were Caucasians in good health. The chain has TRBV4-2 and TRBJ2-3; 13 nucleotides agree with TRBD2. The sample comprised cord blood. This TCR came from a newborn girl in good health. The CDR3: CASSQDRGFGLAGAGSTDTQYF. The CDR3 coding sequence is TGTGCCAGCAGCCAAGATAGGGGTTTCGGACTAGCGGGGGCCGGGTCCACAGATACGCAGTATTTT.